Shown below are 15 T cell receptor beta chains from a single sample sequenced in a study of T cell repertoires in cytomegalovirus infection. TCRdb re-called the reads with MiXCR, one entry per CDR3 protein. This sample has fewer than 300,000 distinct CDR3 sequences; about 25% occur once, and the top ten carry approximately 13%. The sample consisted of PBMCs. The receptor set was obtained from a human donor in good health (CMV status not recorded). Some clones in this sample may be carry-over from other donors' samples.

The CDR3: CASSGRGGRKNYEQYF. The CDR3, as DNA: TGTGCCAGCAGTGGCAGGGGGGGTAGGAAGAACTACGAGCAGTACTTC. This chain joins TRBV6-5 and TRBJ2-7; D tentatively reads TRBD1 or TRBD2 (7 bases each). CDR1 and CDR2 (germline): MNHEY, SVGAGI. Trimming removed 5 bases from V and 3 bases from J, with 20 bases in between. CDR3 size: 16 residues.

This clonotype has a count of ten or more. The rearrangement uses TRBV7-9 and TRBJ2-3, with 10 positions matching TRBD2. Trimming at V came to 1 base and at J to 6 bases, leaving 4 bases not matched to a gene. Germline CDR1 is SEHNR and CDR2 is FQNEAQ (reference sequence). The CDR3 consists of 15 residues. This CDR3 reads CASSLDTSGTDTQYF. The CDR3 coding sequence is TGTGCCAGCAGCTTAGATACTAGCGGGACGGATACGCAGTATTTT.

Only a few counts were recorded for this clonotype. The chain is built from TRBV4-2 and TRBJ1-2; D gene ambiguous. Germline V gene lookup returns CDR1 LGHNA and CDR2 YNFKEQ. There are 14 residues in the CDR3. The V end was cut by 0 bases, the J end by 2 bases, with 7 bases between. This CDR3 reads CASSQDLGNYGYTF. In DNA, the CDR3 is TGTGCCAGCAGCCAAGATCTGGGGAACTATGGCTACACCTTC.

The chain couples TRBV4-1 to TRBJ1-5; possibly TRBD1 for D (5 bases). Deletions cut 3 bases from V and 2 bases from J, with 14 bases between. The CDR3 covers 16 residues. Germline CDR1 reads MGHRA; CDR2 reads YSYEKL. The CDR3 bases are TGCGCCAGCAGCCACACCGAAAGGGGCGGCAATCAGCCCCAGCATTTT. It yields the protein CASSHTERGGNQPQHF.

The CDR3: CASSGTGSHEQYF. The DNA of the CDR3 is TGCGCCAGCAGCGGGACAGGGAGCCACGAGCAGTACTTC. The chain has TRBV4-1 and TRBJ2-7; 9 nucleotides agree with TRBD1. J was trimmed by 5 bases and V by 5 bases; bases with no gene match: 4. The CDR3 length is 13 residues. Germline CDR1 reads MGHRA; CDR2 reads YSYEKL.

This clonotype was recorded at least ten times. The CDR3 spells CASSPRQGKETQYF. The CDR3 coding sequence is TGTGCCAGCAGCCCCCGACAGGGGAAAGAGACCCAGTACTTC. This chain connects TRBV7-2 to TRBJ2-5, with TRBD1 identical over 8 bases. The CDR3 consists of 14 residues. The V gene's germline CDR1 is SGHTA and CDR2 FQGNSA. V shed 5 bases and J 3 bases; nucleotides not matched to a gene: 5.

J is TRBJ2-1 and V is TRBV7-9; D uncertain. Germline CDR1 and CDR2: SEHNR and FQNEAQ (reference sequence). The ends were cut back, 4 bases at V and 5 bases at J, with 6 bases in the middle. CDR3 size: 12 residues. CDR3 nucleotide sequence: TGTGCCAGCAGCTGGGCAAACAATGAGCAGTTCTTC. It is translated as CASSWANNEQFF.

This sequence joins TRBV7-8 and TRBJ2-5; the D is unclear. Germline CDR1 is SGHVS and CDR2 is FQNEAQ. The V and J ends lost 5 bases and 6 bases respectively, with 16 bases between them. The CDR3 is 14 amino acids. The CDR3 protein is CASSPGQAVQTQYF. CDR3 in DNA: TGTGCCAGCAGCCCCGGGCAGGCGGTGCAGACCCAGTACTTC.

This chain joins TRBV19 and TRBJ1-1; D is possibly TRBD1 (6 bases). Trimming pared 10 bases from V and 0 bases from J, leaving 18 bases between. The CDR3 loop spans 15 amino acids. Germline CDR1 reads LNHDA; CDR2 reads SQIVND (reference sequence). As DNA, the CDR3 is TGTGCCACCAAAGGACAGCCCTTACTGAACACTGAAGCTTTCTTT. Translation gives CATKGQPLLNTEAFF.

CDR3 in amino acids: CSARGEASYNEQFF. DNA of the CDR3: TGCAGTGCTAGAGGGGAGGCCTCCTACAATGAGCAGTTCTTC. The rearrangement links TRBV20-1 to TRBJ2-1, with a possible D match to TRBD2 (6 bases). This CDR3 region has 14 residues. Trimming pared 1 base from V and 0 bases from J, leaving 7 bases between. Germline loops: CDR1 DFQATT, CDR2 SNEGSKA (reference sequence).

This clonotype was observed a few times. V is TRBV7-2 and J is TRBJ2-7, with TRBD2 matching over 11 bases. The CDR3 contains 15 residues. V trimming: 0 bases; J trimming: 2 bases; junction bases outside the gene matches: 0. The germline V gene encodes CDR1 SGHTA and CDR2 FQGNSA. CDR3 coding DNA: TGTGCCAGCAGCTTAGCACTAGCGGGAGCCTACGAGCAGTACTTC. Residues: CASSLALAGAYEQYF.

The V and J genes are TRBV2 and TRBJ2-2, with TRBD2 matching over 11 bases. CDR1 is SNHLY, CDR2 FYNNEI, per germline. V was pared by 6 bases and J by 6 bases, with 9 bases of the junction left unmatched. CDR3 length: 16 residues. Here the CDR3 reads CASRVTSGSSPGELFF. In DNA, the CDR3 is TGTGCCAGCAGGGTTACTAGCGGGAGTAGCCCCGGGGAGCTGTTTTTT.

This clonotype was counted between two and nine times. The J gene is TRBJ1-1, the V gene TRBV18; a possible D gene is TRBD1 (5 bases). Trimming left V 3 bases short and J 3 bases short, with 11 bases between. This CDR3 has 14 amino acids. Germline V gives CDR1 KGHSH, CDR2 LQKENI. CDR3: CASSPGTPYTEAFF. The DNA of the CDR3 is TGTGCCAGCTCACCCGGGACCCCATACACTGAAGCTTTCTTT. Complete variable domain (other parts from reference TRBV18 and TRBJ1-1): NAGVMQNPRHLVRRRGQEARLRCSPMKGHSHVYWYRQLPEEGLKFMVYLQKENIIDESGMPKERFSAEFPKEGPSILRIQQVVRGDSAAYFCASSPGTPYTEAFFGQGTRLTVV.

Comment on this clonotype: Just one base apart from a much larger clone, this may be a read error. This chain joins TRBV6-6 and TRBJ2-3, with D perhaps matching TRBD2 (7 bases). This CDR3 region has 16 residues. In germline, CDR1 is MNHNY, CDR2 SVGAGI (reference sequence). Trimming pared 1 base from V and 4 bases from J, leaving 15 bases between. The CDR3 is CASSYFAGATSDTQYF. The CDR3 DNA sequence: TGTGCCAGCAGTTACTTTGCGGGGGCTACCTCAGATACGCAGTATTTT.

J is TRBJ1-1 and V is TRBV20-1, with 8 bases that match TRBD1. This CDR3 comprises 14 residues. Germline V gene data show CDR1 as DFQATT and CDR2 as SNEGSKA (reference sequence). The CDR3 is CSFTNRGMNTEAFF. CDR3 in DNA: TGCAGCTTTACGAACAGGGGGATGAACACTGAAGCTTTCTTT.